Below are 6 T cell receptor delta chains sequenced from a single sample in a study of γδ T cells in repeated Plasmodium falciparum infection. Flow sorting of PBMC yielded separate Vgamma9/Vdelta2+ and Vdelta2-negative gammadelta T cell populations for bulk repertoire analysis. TCRdb re-identified clones in the multiplex PCR reads via CATT. Here the sample spans around 46,000 delta-chain clones, 1.6% being singletons. The material sequenced was gamma-delta T cells from blood. The source is a pool of human donors (malaria-infected and uninfected, not separated).

Worth noting for this clone: The protein given by TCRdb reflects a much larger clone and differs at residue 12 from this DNA's translation, likely from a read error; the protein shown is the DNA's translation. This sequence joins TRDV2 and TRDJ1, with 7 bases that match TRDD3. TCRdb records no J gene; here it was assigned by comparing the DNA to germline. The germline CDR1 and CDR2 sequences are GEAIGNYY and EKD. With V trimmed by 8 bases and J by 7 bases, 21 bases remained unmatched. The CDR3 runs 16 residues. Here the CDR3 reads CAYDRVLGYTSIKLIF. The CDR3 DNA sequence: TGTGCCTATGATCGGGTACTGGGGTATACCTCCATTAAACTCATCTTT.

As concerns this clone: TCRdb pairs this DNA with a much larger clone's protein that differs at residue 20, likely a read error; the protein shown was translated from the DNA. In DNA, the CDR3 is TGTGCTCTTGGGGAACGGTATCCTACAGGAGGGTGGGGGATACCCCCCTACACCGATAGACTCATCTTT. Translated: CALGERYPTGGWGIPPYTDRLIF. The chain uses TRDV1 and TRDJ1; 10 bases map to TRDD3. Since TCRdb gives no J gene, matching the DNA to germline was used here to assign it. Germline V gene data show CDR1 as TSWWSYY and CDR2 as QGS. There are 23 residues in the CDR3.

This clone has more than one count but fewer than ten. This DNA's translation differs at residue 3 from TCRdb's protein, which comes from a much larger clone; a read error is likely, and the protein shown is translated from the DNA. The chain links TRDV1 to TRDJ2, with TRDD3 identical over 12 bases. The J gene comes from matching the DNA to germline here; TCRdb lacks it. This CDR3 region has 17 residues. In germline, CDR1 is TSWWSYY, CDR2 QGS. Losses at the gene ends were 10 bases for V and 4 bases for J; bases not matched to a gene: 13. DNA of the CDR3: TGTGCTCCTGGATTTACTGGGGGATACCCCCCGACAGCACAACTCTTCTTT. Amino acid sequence: CAPGFTGGYPPTAQLFF.

This clone was picked up a small number of times. TCRdb shows a much larger clone's protein in place of this DNA's translation, and the two differ at residue 3, likely through a read error; the protein shown is translated from the DNA. This chain joins TRDV1 and TRDJ1; the D call may be TRDD2 or TRDD3 (6 bases each). The length of the CDR3 is 19 residues. The germline V gene has CDR1 TSWWSYY and CDR2 QGS. The CDR3 region is CAPGVLNPLWILLSDKLIF. CDR3 DNA sequence: TGTGCTCCTGGGGTCCTAAACCCCCTTTGGATCCTACTCTCGGATAAACTCATCTTT.

Only a few counts were recorded for this clone. A far larger clone lies a single base away; this is likely a read error. Other DNA variants within this sample encode the same CDR3. This chain connects TRDV1 to TRDJ1; 11 bases match TRDD3. This CDR3 spans 24 amino acids. Per the germline V gene, CDR1 is TSWWSYY and CDR2 is QGS. CDR3 nucleotide sequence: TGTGCCCTCGTCCGGAGGCCTTCCGTCCACCCCTGGGGGATACCACTAAGGTACACCGATAAACTCATCTTT. Protein sequence: CALVRRPSVHPWGIPLRYTDKLIF.

Details on this clone: Given a far larger clone just one base away, this is likely a sequencing read error. The sample carries other DNA sequences with the same CDR3. The J gene is TRDJ1, the V gene TRDV1, with D possibly TRDD3 on 5 matching bases. The J gene, missing from TCRdb, was assigned here through DNA to germline matching. V lost 0 bases to trimming and J lost 8 bases, with 22 bases between them. CDR1 is TSWWSYY, CDR2 QGS, per germline. The length of the CDR3 is 17 residues. CDR3 nucleotides: TGTGCTCTTGGGGAACTCGAAAGAGCCGGGGAATCACGAAAACTCATCTTT. Its translation is CALGELERAGESRKLIF.